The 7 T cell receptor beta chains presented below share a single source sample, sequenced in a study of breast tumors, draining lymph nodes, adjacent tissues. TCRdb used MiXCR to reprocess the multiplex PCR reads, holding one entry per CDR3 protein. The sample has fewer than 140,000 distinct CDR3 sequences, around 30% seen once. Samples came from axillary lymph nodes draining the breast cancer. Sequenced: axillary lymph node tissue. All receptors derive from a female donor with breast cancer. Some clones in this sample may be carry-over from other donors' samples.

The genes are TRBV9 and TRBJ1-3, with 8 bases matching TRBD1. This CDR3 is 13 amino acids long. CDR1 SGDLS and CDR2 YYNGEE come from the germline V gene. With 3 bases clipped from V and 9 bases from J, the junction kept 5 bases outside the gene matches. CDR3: CASSAGQGGTIYF. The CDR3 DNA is TGTGCCAGCAGCGCCGGACAGGGCGGCACCATATATTTT. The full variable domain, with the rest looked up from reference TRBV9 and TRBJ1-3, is DSGVTQTPKHLITATGQRVTLRCSPRSGDLSVYWYQQSLDQGLQFLIQYYNGEERAKGNILERFSAQQFPDLHSELNLSSLELGDSALYFCASSAGQGGTIYFGEGSWLTVV.

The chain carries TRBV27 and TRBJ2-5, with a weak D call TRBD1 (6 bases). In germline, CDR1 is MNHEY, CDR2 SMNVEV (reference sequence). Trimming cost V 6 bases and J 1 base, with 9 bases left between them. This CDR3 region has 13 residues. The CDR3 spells CASRPGVQETQYF. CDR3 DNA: TGTGCCAGCAGGCCAGGGGTCCAAGAGACCCAGTACTTC.

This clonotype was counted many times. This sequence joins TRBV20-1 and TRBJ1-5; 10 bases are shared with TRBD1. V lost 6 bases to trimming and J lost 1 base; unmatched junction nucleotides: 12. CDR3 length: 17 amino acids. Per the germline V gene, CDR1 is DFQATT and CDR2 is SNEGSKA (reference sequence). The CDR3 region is CSATMTGGRPSNQPQHF. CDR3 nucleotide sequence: TGCAGTGCCACCATGACAGGGGGCCGTCCCAGCAATCAGCCCCAGCATTTT.

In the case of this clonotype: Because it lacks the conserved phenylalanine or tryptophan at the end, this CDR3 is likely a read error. As DNA, the CDR3 is TGTGCCAGCAGCGCAACTAGAGTGCTAGAGACCCAGTACCTC. It specifies CASSATRVLETQYL. The chain carries TRBV7-2 and TRBJ2-5; D may be TRBD2 (5 bases). V lost 5 bases, J lost 4 bases, and 14 bases lay in between. There are 14 residues in the CDR3. Germline CDR1 reads SGHTA; CDR2 reads FQGNSA.

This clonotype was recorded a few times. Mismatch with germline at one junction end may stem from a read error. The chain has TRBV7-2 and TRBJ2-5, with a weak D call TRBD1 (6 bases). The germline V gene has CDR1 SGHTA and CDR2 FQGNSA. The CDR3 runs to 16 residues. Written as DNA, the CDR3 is TGTGCCAGCAGCGAGGGGACAACCAGGTACCAAGAGACCCAACACTTC. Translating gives CASSEGTTRYQETQHF.

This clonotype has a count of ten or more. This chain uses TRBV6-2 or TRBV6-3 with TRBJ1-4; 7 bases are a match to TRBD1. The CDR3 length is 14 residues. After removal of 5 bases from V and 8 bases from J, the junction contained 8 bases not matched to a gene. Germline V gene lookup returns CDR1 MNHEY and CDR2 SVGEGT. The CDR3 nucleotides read TGTGCCAGCAGTCGACAGGGTTATTGGGAAAAACTGTTTTTT. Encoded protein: CASSRQGYWEKLFF.

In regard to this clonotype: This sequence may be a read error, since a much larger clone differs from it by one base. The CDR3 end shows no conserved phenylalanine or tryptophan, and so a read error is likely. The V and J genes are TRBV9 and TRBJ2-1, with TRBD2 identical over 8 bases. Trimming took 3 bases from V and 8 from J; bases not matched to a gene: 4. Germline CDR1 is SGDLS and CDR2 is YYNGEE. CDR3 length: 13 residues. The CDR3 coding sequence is TGTGCCAGCAGCGGGGGACTAGATTATGAGCAGTTCTCC. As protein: CASSGGLDYEQFS.